This TCR beta chain is drawn from a study of cytomegalovirus exposure and HLA in healthy donors. Broader study findings: According to a subsequent analysis, TCR clusters identified in the first cohort showed a tendency to co-occur across the approximately 120 validation repertoires. For cytomegalovirus status, the classifier reportedly gave diagnoses with high specificity and sensitivity.

Assay: immunoSEQ multiplex PCR; the TCRdb copy retains only in-frame clones and omits some. This sample yields roughly 300,000 clones, of which 87% are seen a single time; about 1.2% belongs to the top ten. This clone was seen once. Its antigen is still unknown. Germline V lookup: CDR1 MNHEY, CDR2 SMNVEV (reference sequence). With V trimmed by 3 bases and J by 1 base, 5 bases remained unmatched. The length of the CDR3 is 15 residues. This chain joins TRBV27 and TRBJ1-1; the match to TRBD1 covers 7 bases. The sample taken for sequencing was PBMCs. This TCR came from a woman younger than 45 in good health and CMV-seropositive. CDR3 nucleotide sequence: TGTGCCAGCAGTTTTCTGGACAGGCAGAACACTGAAGCTTTCTTT. It is translated as CASSFLDRQNTEAFF.